What follows describes a single T cell receptor (beta chain). In the study's own analysis: The authors estimated nucleated cell counts from reference gene primer amplification. TCRdb's table, derived via immunoSEQ multiplex PCR, lists solely in-frame clones and lacks some. The D gene and trimming were derived from the DNA, and the V and J assignments and clone size from that table. The data hold 45,000 or so clones, with over 80% observed a single time. The data were taken from a study of blood T cell repertoires in COVID-19. About the study: Acute-phase and convalescent COVID-19 samples originated in the United States, Italy and Spain. The analysed material was cDNA or gDNA that came from T cells, B-cell-depleted T cells, or PBMCs.

CDR1 and CDR2 (germline): SNHLY, FYNNEI. This CDR3 is built from 17 residues. Trimming removed 6 bases from V and 2 bases from J, with 21 bases in between. The TCR comes from an elderly man in a cohort sampled during active COVID-19. This chain uses TRBV2 with TRBJ2-3; D possibly corresponds to TRBD2 (7 bases). The sequenced sample was peripheral blood. As DNA, the CDR3 is TGTGCCAGCAGCCCCCGACTGGCGGGGGCTTCCACAGATACGCAGTATTTT. This sequence encodes CASSPRLAGASTDTQYF.